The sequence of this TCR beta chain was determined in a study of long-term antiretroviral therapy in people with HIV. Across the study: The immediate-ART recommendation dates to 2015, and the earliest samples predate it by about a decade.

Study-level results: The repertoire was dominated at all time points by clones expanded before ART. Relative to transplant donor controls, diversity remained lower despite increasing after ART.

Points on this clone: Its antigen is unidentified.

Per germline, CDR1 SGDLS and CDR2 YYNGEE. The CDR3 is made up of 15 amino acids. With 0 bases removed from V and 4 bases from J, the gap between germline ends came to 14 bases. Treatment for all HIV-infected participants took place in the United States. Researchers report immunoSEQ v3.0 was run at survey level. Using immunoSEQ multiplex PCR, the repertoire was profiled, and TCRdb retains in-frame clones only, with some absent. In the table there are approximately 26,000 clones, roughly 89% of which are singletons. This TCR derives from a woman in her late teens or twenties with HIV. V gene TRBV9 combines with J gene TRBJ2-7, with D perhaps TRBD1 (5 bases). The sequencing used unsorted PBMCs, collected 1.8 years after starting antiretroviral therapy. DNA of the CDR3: TGTGCCAGCAGCGTAGACCCAGGGAAGGTATACGAGCAGTACTTC. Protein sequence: CASSVDPGKVYEQYF.